The source of this T cell receptor (beta chain) is a study of cytomegalovirus exposure and HLA in healthy donors. The CDR3 is made up of 15 amino acids. Trimming cost V 4 bases and J 4 bases, with 13 bases left between them. CDR1 and CDR2 from the germline V gene are SGHTA and FQGNSA. Primers included in the PCR were 60 Vbeta and 13 Jbeta primers. Data came from immunoSEQ multiplex PCR; TCRdb stores just in-frame clones and leaves some out. The sample holds about 220,000 clones, over 75% seen once. Source material: PBMCs. The chain employs TRBV7-2 and TRBJ1-4, with D tentatively TRBD1 (5 bases). The sequence derives from a male donor in good health and CMV-seronegative. The CDR3 coding sequence is TGTGCCAGCAGCTCGCCGCCAGGGAATAATGAAAAACTGTTTTTT. Its translation is CASSSPPGNNEKLFF.